Below are 9 T cell receptor beta chains sequenced from a single sample in a study of blood T cell repertoires in COVID-19. Some clones are missing from TCRdb's copy, which holds only in-frame ones; the method was immunoSEQ multiplex PCR. The table shows about 150,000 clones, with about four fifths occurring only once. The sequencing input was peripheral blood. These receptors originate from a woman aged 55-70 years with acute or convalescent COVID-19.

This clone appeared a single time. The V gene is TRBV7-9, the J gene TRBJ1-1, with TRBD1 matching over 7 bases. V dropped 4 bases and J dropped 4; count of bases not matched to a gene: 12. CDR1 and CDR2 (germline): SEHNR, FQNEAQ (reference sequence). The CDR3 spans 16 residues. CDR3 sequence (DNA): TGTGCCAGCAGCTCCCGGACAGGTTCCGATTTCACTGAAGCTTTCTTT. Residues: CASSSRTGSDFTEAFF.

This sequence joins TRBV19 and TRBJ2-2; D is undetermined. CDR3 length: 13 residues. Per germline, CDR1 LNHDA and CDR2 SQIVND (reference sequence). V gave up 9 bases and J gave up 4 bases, with 12 bases separating them. The CDR3 loop reads CASRFIGTGELFF. The CDR3 bases are TGTGCCAGCCGTTTTATCGGCACCGGGGAGCTGTTTTTT.

This sequence joins TRBV10-3 and TRBJ1-3; D gene unclear. V was cut by 8 bases and J by 0 bases, with 11 bases left in between. Germline V gene sequence: CDR1 ENHRY, CDR2 SYGVKD. The CDR3 runs 14 residues. CDR3 DNA: TGTGCCATCCGAAGGGAGAGCTCTGGAAACACCATATATTTT. This translates into CAIRRESSGNTIYF.

The V and J genes are TRBV6-2 or TRBV6-3 and TRBJ2-5; D perhaps matches TRBD1 (6 bases). CDR3 size: 14 residues. CDR1 is MNHEY and CDR2 is SVGEGT in the germline V gene. Deletions cut 1 base from V and 6 bases from J, with 12 bases between. CDR3 coding DNA: TGTGCCAGCAGTTACTTCGCAGGGGCACAGACCCAGTACTTC. Protein sequence: CASSYFAGAQTQYF.

The chain joins TRBV1 to TRBJ2-7; the table's D call, TRBD1, has no DNA check behind it. TRBV1 is flagged as a pseudogene. This CDR3 is built from 15 residues. This CDR3 reads CTSSPGPRPLHEQYF. The CDR3 coding sequence is TGCACCAGCAGCCCTGGGCCACGGCCCCTCCACGAGCAGTACTTC.

The chain links TRBV7-3 to TRBJ2-1; 7 bases map to TRBD1. The CDR3 consists of 15 residues. Per the germline V gene, CDR1 is SGHTA and CDR2 is FQGTGA. J was trimmed by 2 bases and V by 3 bases; bases with no gene match: 4. The chain's CDR3 is CASSFTGTAYNEQFF. Written as DNA, the CDR3 is TGTGCCAGCAGCTTCACCGGGACAGCCTACAATGAGCAGTTCTTC.

This chain joins TRBV19 and TRBJ1-5, with TRBD1 matching over 10 bases. The CDR3 is 15 amino acids. The germline gives CDR1 LNHDA, CDR2 SQIVND (reference sequence). Trimming cost V 5 bases and J 3 bases; bases outside gene matches: 4. As DNA, the CDR3 is TGTGCCAGTAGTCGGGGGACAGGGGCCAATCAGCCCCAGCATTTT. It is translated as CASSRGTGANQPQHF.

The chain joins TRBV9 to TRBJ1-2; 7 nucleotides line up with TRBD1. In germline, CDR1 is SGDLS, CDR2 YYNGEE. The ends lost 0 bases at V and 1 base at J; junction bases unmatched: 3. The CDR3 totals 15 residues. This chain's CDR3 is CASSVGQGGNYGYTF. CDR3 coding DNA: TGTGCCAGCAGCGTAGGACAGGGAGGTAACTATGGCTACACCTTC.

This sequence joins TRBV6-2 or TRBV6-3 and TRBJ1-5; tentatively, D is TRBD1 (6 bases). V dropped 2 bases and J dropped 4 bases, with 9 bases sitting between them. This CDR3 region has 14 residues. Germline V gene sequence: CDR1 MNHEY, CDR2 SVGEGT. CDR3 loop: CASSYGTLNQPQHF. CDR3 DNA sequence: TGTGCCAGCAGTTACGGGACACTTAATCAGCCCCAGCATTTT.